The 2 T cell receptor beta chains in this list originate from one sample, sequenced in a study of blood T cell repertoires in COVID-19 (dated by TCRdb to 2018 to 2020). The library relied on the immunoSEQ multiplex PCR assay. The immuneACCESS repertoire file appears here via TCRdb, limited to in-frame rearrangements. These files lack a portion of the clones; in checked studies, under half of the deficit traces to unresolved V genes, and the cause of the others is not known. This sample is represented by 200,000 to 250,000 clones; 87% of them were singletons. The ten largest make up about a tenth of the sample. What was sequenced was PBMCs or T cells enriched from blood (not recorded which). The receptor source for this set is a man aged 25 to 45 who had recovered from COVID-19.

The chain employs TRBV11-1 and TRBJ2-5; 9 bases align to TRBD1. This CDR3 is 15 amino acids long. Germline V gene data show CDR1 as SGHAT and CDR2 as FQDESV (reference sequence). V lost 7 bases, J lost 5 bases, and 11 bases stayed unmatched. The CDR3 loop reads CASNPRTGAGETQYF. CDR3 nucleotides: TGTGCCAGCAACCCTAGGACAGGGGCGGGCGAGACCCAGTACTTC.

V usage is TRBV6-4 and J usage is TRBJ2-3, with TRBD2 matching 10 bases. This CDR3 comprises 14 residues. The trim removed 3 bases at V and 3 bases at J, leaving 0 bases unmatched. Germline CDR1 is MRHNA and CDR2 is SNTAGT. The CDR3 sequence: CASSEGLATDTQYF. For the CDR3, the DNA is TGTGCCAGCAGTGAGGGACTAGCGACAGATACGCAGTATTTT.